One and the same sample provided the 18 T cell receptor beta chains below, sequenced in a study of molecular identifiers for immune sequencing clone quantification (dated by TCRdb to 2016 to 2019). Library preparation was by PCR. The sequencing machine was an Illumina HiSeq 4000. TCRdb took the public reads, trimmed them with fastp at Q25, ran MiXCR for clone calling and kept in-frame beta chains. Each entry merges the rows of one CDR3 protein and shows their most common DNA and genes. This sample gives some 35,000 distinct CDR3 sequences in total; over 15% of them show up just once. In total, the top ten clones hold under 1.3% of the sample. The specimen sequenced was naive CD8+ T cells from blood, with Jurkat cell RNA spiked in. In light of the paper, this sample's cell subset or site label describes: FACS-sorted CD8+CD4-CCR7+CD45RA+ naive T cells. All receptors derive from a human donor in good health. Some libraries in this study had Jurkat cell RNA spiked in.

V and J are TRBV20-1 and TRBJ2-2, with D possibly TRBD2 on 5 matching bases. The CDR3 sequence is 14 residues long. V was clipped by 3 bases and J by 4 bases, with 12 bases between them. CDR1 is DFQATT, CDR2 SNEGSKA, per germline (reference sequence). CDR3 residues: CSARDLAATGELFF. The CDR3 bases are TGCAGTGCTAGGGATCTAGCCGCCACCGGGGAGCTGTTTTTT.

The chain couples TRBV28 to TRBJ2-3; 15 bases map to TRBD2. Germline loops: CDR1 MDHEN, CDR2 SYDVKM. CDR3 length: 24 amino acids. V dropped 4 bases and J dropped 4; count of bases not matched to a gene: 27. In DNA, the CDR3 is TGTGCCAGCAGTTCCTACTCAATCGCGGTTACACCCGCGGGACTAGCGGGAGGCCCAGATACGCAGTATTTT. It encodes CASSSYSIAVTPAGLAGGPDTQYF.

This clonotype was seen repeatedly, ten times or more. The chain uses TRBV6-6 and TRBJ2-7; no firm D call. The CDR3 is 16 amino acids. Germline CDR1 MNHNY, CDR2 SVGAGI (reference sequence). The ends were cut back, 0 bases at V and 0 bases at J, with 12 bases in the middle. Written as DNA, the CDR3 is TGTGCCAGCAGTTACTCGGCAGATTATATCTCCTACGAGCAGTACTTC. As protein: CASSYSADYISYEQYF.

In this sample, this clonotype turned up many times. The chain carries TRBV11-3 and TRBJ2-7, with D possibly being TRBD1 (5 bases). The germline V gene has CDR1 SGHNT and CDR2 YENEEA. V gave up 1 base and J gave up 4 bases, with 14 bases separating them. There are 15 residues in the CDR3. CDR3 protein: CASSLGVNQGYEQYF. The CDR3, as DNA: TGTGCCAGCAGCTTAGGCGTTAACCAGGGTTACGAGCAGTACTTC.

CDR3 sequence reads: CASSRLGSRSANEQFF. CDR3 DNA: TGTGCCAGTAGTAGGCTGGGGTCTCGAAGCGCCAATGAGCAGTTCTTC. The chain recombines TRBV19 with TRBJ2-1; D is ambiguous. The V gene lost 4 bases and the J gene lost 6 bases, with 19 bases spanning the gap. Germline V lookup: CDR1 LNHDA, CDR2 SQIVND (reference sequence). The CDR3 is 16 residues long.

Worth noting for this clonotype: A much bigger clone sits one base away, suggesting this may be a read error. The gene calls are TRBV12-3 or TRBV12-4 and TRBJ2-3; TRBD1 matches 7 bases. Trimming cost V 5 bases and J 1 base; bases outside gene matches: 3. The CDR3 has 14 amino acids. CDR3 nucleotides: TGTGCCAGCAGTATAGGACAGGGCACAGATACGCAGTATTTT. This translates into CASSIGQGTDTQYF.

CDR3 DNA: TGTGCCAGCTCGGGGAATGAGCAGTTCTTC. As protein: CASSGNEQFF. The chain has TRBV3-1 and TRBJ2-1; tentative D call: TRBD2 (5 bases). Deletions cut 8 bases from V and 7 bases from J, with 6 bases between. The CDR3 contains 10 residues. The germline V gene encodes CDR1 LGHDT and CDR2 YNNKEL (reference sequence).

Details on this clonotype: With a much larger clone just one base away, this may be a read error. The rearrangement links TRBV5-8 to TRBJ2-6; TRBD1 might be the D (5 bases). Per germline, CDR1 SGHTS and CDR2 YDEGEE. The CDR3 has 16 amino acids. The CDR3 sequence: CASSLVGLSGADVLTF. The CDR3 coding sequence is TGTGCCAGCAGCTTGGTAGGGCTCTCTGGGGCCGACGTCCTGACTTTC.

This clonotype occurred many times. This chain connects TRBV10-3 to TRBJ2-3, with 9 bases lining up with TRBD2. This CDR3 has 17 amino acids. Germline CDR1 is ENHRY and CDR2 is SYGVKD. The V and J ends lost 4 bases and 2 bases, in that order; junction bases with no gene match: 10. The CDR3 sequence: CAISALAGTQNTDTQYF. DNA for the CDR3: TGTGCCATCAGTGCCCTAGCGGGGACCCAAAACACAGATACGCAGTATTTT.

This clonotype was seen at least ten times. The chain recombines TRBV6-2 or TRBV6-3 with TRBJ2-3; the match to TRBD2 covers 7 bases. Unmatched junction bases numbered 10, after V lost 7 bases and J lost 3 bases. The CDR3 length is 15 residues. Germline V gene sequence: CDR1 MNHEY, CDR2 SVGEGT. For the CDR3, the DNA is TGTGCCAGCACCGGACTAGGGCTTGGGACAGATACGCAGTATTTT. This encodes CASTGLGLGTDTQYF.

This clonotype was detected many times. The chain carries TRBV12-3 or TRBV12-4 and TRBJ2-2, with unresolved D. The CDR3 contains 17 residues. Trimming removed 1 base from V and 4 bases from J, with 16 bases in between. This chain's CDR3 is CASSLGTVQDVTGELFF. In DNA form, the CDR3 reads TGTGCCAGCAGTTTAGGGACGGTCCAAGACGTCACCGGGGAGCTGTTTTTT.

This clonotype was seen repeatedly, ten times or more. J is TRBJ2-5 and V is TRBV9; 9 bases match TRBD1. The CDR3 is 15 residues long. The V segment lost 6 bases and the J segment 2 bases; nucleotides outside the gene matches: 8. Germline assignment: CDR1 SGDLS and CDR2 YYNGEE. The CDR3 DNA follows: TGTGCCAGCACCGCACCGGGACAGGGTCAAGAGACCCAGTACTTC. Its protein is CASTAPGQGQETQYF. The complete variable domain, with remaining parts taken from reference TRBV9 and TRBJ2-5, reads DSGVTQTPKHLITATGQRVTLRCSPRSGDLSVYWYQQSLDQGLQFLIQYYNGEERAKGNILERFSAQQFPDLHSELNLSSLELGDSALYFCASTAPGQGQETQYFGPGTRLLVL.

This clonotype was picked up many times. The chain joins TRBV9 to TRBJ2-3, with D perhaps TRBD1 (5 bases). Germline V CDR1 and CDR2: SGDLS, YYNGEE. The CDR3 totals 15 residues. V lost 1 base, J lost 4 bases, and 13 bases lay in between. CDR3 coding DNA: TGTGCCAGCAGCGTATGGGGCAGGGCGGCAGATACGCAGTATTTT. This codes for CASSVWGRAADTQYF. The full variable domain, completed using reference TRBV9 and TRBJ2-3, is DSGVTQTPKHLITATGQRVTLRCSPRSGDLSVYWYQQSLDQGLQFLIQYYNGEERAKGNILERFSAQQFPDLHSELNLSSLELGDSALYFCASSVWGRAADTQYFGPGTRLTVL.

As concerns this clonotype: A single base separates this from a much larger clone, so it may be a read error. The chain combines TRBV7-9 with TRBJ2-3, with D possibly TRBD2 on 5 matching bases. Germline V CDR1 and CDR2: SEHNR, FQNEAQ (reference sequence). The CDR3 extends over 13 amino acids. CDR3 in DNA: TGTGCCGGCAGCCCCCCCCAGGAGCGGACGCAGTATTTT. Translating it yields CAGSPPQERTQYF.

Many counts were recorded for this clonotype. The chain carries TRBV6-1 and TRBJ2-1; D remains unclear. The germline V and J ends were trimmed by 6 bases and 7 bases, with 7 bases remaining between them. Germline CDR1 reads MNHNS; CDR2 reads SASEGT. There are 11 residues in the CDR3. The CDR3 sequence: CASRHGNEQFF. CDR3 DNA sequence: TGTGCCAGCAGGCACGGTAATGAGCAGTTCTTC.

This clonotype showed up just a few times. The gene calls are TRBV5-4 and TRBJ2-5, with D perhaps TRBD1 (6 bases). Trimming pared 2 bases from V and 1 base from J, leaving 12 bases between. Germline lookup yields CDR1 SGHNT and CDR2 YYREEE (reference sequence). The CDR3 is 15 residues long. The CDR3 DNA reads as TGTGCCAGCAGCTTACAGGGAACCCTCCAAGAGACCCAGTACTTC. Translation: CASSLQGTLQETQYF.

This clonotype has just a few counts. A much larger clone differs by one base, so this may be a read error. The CDR3 sequence: CSARDRAYSQRSEALF. CDR3 nucleotide sequence: TGCAGTGCTAGAGATCGGGCCTACAGCCAGCGTTCGGAAGCTCTCTTT. The chain has TRBV20-1 and TRBJ1-1; D uncertain. Looked up from germline, CDR1 is DFQATT and CDR2 is SNEGSKA (reference sequence). The CDR3 totals 16 residues.

The V and J genes are TRBV27 and TRBJ2-5, with 11 nucleotides matching TRBD2. This CDR3 is built from 18 residues. CDR1 MNHEY and CDR2 SMNVEV come from the germline V gene (reference sequence). Trimming cost V 2 bases and J 0 bases; bases outside gene matches: 8. The CDR3 region is CASSLVGTSGNHQETQYF. Written as DNA, the CDR3 is TGTGCCAGCAGTTTAGTAGGGACTAGCGGAAATCACCAAGAGACCCAGTACTTC.